The text below deals with one T cell receptor (beta chain). This entry belongs to a study of blood T cell repertoires in COVID-19. Study-level background: Sample material is recorded as cDNA or gDNA derived from T cells, B-cell-depleted T cells, or PBMCs.

The germline gives CDR1 SGHAT, CDR2 FQNNGV. V was shortened by 5 bases and J by 3 bases, with 16 bases between the two germline ends. The length of the CDR3 is 16 residues. Here immunoSEQ multiplex PCR was the method, and the copy in TCRdb shows in-frame clones only, minus some. Here the sample spans 150,000 to 200,000 clones, less than 85% being singletons. This sequence originates from a human donor in a cohort sampled during active COVID-19. The V gene is TRBV11-2, the J gene TRBJ1-4; TRBD1 might be the D (6 bases). The specimen was peripheral blood. The CDR3 sequence is CASSVGIGTPNEKLFF. The CDR3 nucleotides read TGTGCCAGCAGCGTGGGAATCGGGACACCTAATGAAAAACTGTTTTTT. Variable domain in full (rest from reference TRBV11-2 and TRBJ1-4): EAGVAQSPRYKIIEKRQSVAFWCNPISGHATLYWYQQILGQGPKLLIQFQNNGVVDDSQLPKDRFSAERLKGVDSTLKIQPAKLEDSAVYLCASSVGIGTPNEKLFFGSGTQLSVL.